Below, 22 T cell receptor beta chains from the same sample are listed, as sequenced in a study of patients and donors after allogeneic stem cell transplantation. Using its own MiXCR run on the RT-PCR reads, TCRdb lists one record per CDR3 protein. The sample has about a million distinct CDR3 sequences, over 15% seen once; the top ten hold around 6%. Sequencing was carried out using blood, either unsorted or a sorted T cell fraction (not recorded which). Receptor source: a human donor who was either an allogeneic HSCT recipient or a stem cell or donor lymphocyte infusion donor (not recorded which). It is not recorded whose cells these are; they may come from a transplant donor.

The J gene is TRBJ2-2, the V gene TRBV10-1; 8 bases map to TRBD2. V lost 2 bases and J lost 7; bases outside the gene matches: 18. The CDR3 contains 19 residues. From germline, CDR1 is WNHNN and CDR2 SYGVQD (reference sequence). This chain's CDR3 is CASSEACMAGGGPGGELFF. DNA of the CDR3: TGCGCCAGCAGTGAGGCGTGTATGGCGGGGGGAGGGCCCGGCGGGGAGCTGTTTTTT.

Details on this clonotype: Its ends do not fully match the called genes, so a read error is possible. The genes are TRBV9 and TRBJ2-7; a weak D match, TRBD1 (5 bases). The CDR3 sequence is 14 residues long. Germline V gives CDR1 SGDLS, CDR2 YYNGEE. CDR3 protein: CASSALGVSYGQYF. CDR3 bases: TGTGCCAGCAGCGCTCTAGGGGTATCCTACGGGCAGTACTTC.

This clonotype was seen only once. This chain links TRBV5-8 with TRBJ2-1; 11 bases map to TRBD2. Germline V gene data show CDR1 as SGHTS and CDR2 as YDEGEE. V shed 0 bases and J 7 bases; nucleotides not matched to a gene: 3. CDR3 length: 15 amino acids. CDR3 loop: CASSLVPSGGNEQFF. In DNA form, the CDR3 reads TGTGCCAGCAGCTTGGTACCTAGCGGGGGGAATGAGCAGTTCTTC.

The chain couples TRBV12-3 or TRBV12-4 to TRBJ2-5; 9 bases align to TRBD2. This CDR3 comprises 15 residues. V lost 5 bases to trimming and J lost 1 base; unmatched junction nucleotides: 5. The CDR3, as DNA: TGTGCCAGCAGTGTAGTAGCGGGAGCCCAAGAGACCCAGTACTTC. It codes for CASSVVAGAQETQYF.

This clonotype has a handful of counts. The chain joins TRBV12-3 or TRBV12-4 to TRBJ2-7, with 8 bases identical to TRBD1. The CDR3 is made up of 15 amino acids. The V segment lost 1 base and the J segment 2 bases; nucleotides outside the gene matches: 4. The CDR3 sequence: CASSLGQGAPYEQYF. The CDR3 nucleotides are TGTGCCAGCAGTTTAGGTCAGGGGGCACCCTACGAGCAGTACTTC.

The V call is TRBV9, the J call TRBJ2-5; no definite D call. The CDR3 runs 14 residues. Germline-derived CDR1 and CDR2 are SGDLS and YYNGEE. Between the trimmed V and J ends, which lost 0 bases and 4 bases, there was a span of 10 bases. CDR3 nucleotides: TGTGCCAGCAGCGTAGAGGTAAACGGAGAGACCCAGTACTTC. It codes for CASSVEVNGETQYF.

This clonotype was picked up a small number of times. The chain couples TRBV20-1 to TRBJ2-7; 7 bases fit TRBD2. Germline loops: CDR1 DFQATT, CDR2 SNEGSKA (reference sequence). This CDR3 has 11 amino acids. The J segment lost 10 bases and the V segment lost 4 bases, leaving 7 bases of the junction unmatched. The CDR3 nucleotides read TGCAGTGCTAAAGGGAGGGCGGGTCAGTACTTC. This gives the protein CSAKGRAGQYF.

The chain combines TRBV6-5 with TRBJ2-7, with 11 bases that match TRBD2. V shed 3 bases and J 6 bases; nucleotides not matched to a gene: 7. Germline values: CDR1 MNHEY, CDR2 SVGAGI. This CDR3 region has 15 residues. The CDR3 DNA reads as TGTGCCAGCAGTTATTATACTAGCGGGAGCGGCGAGCAGTACTTC. Amino acids: CASSYYTSGSGEQYF.

This chain links TRBV6-1 with TRBJ2-6; TRBD1 matches at 7 bases. Germline-derived CDR1 and CDR2 are MNHNS and SASEGT. The trim removed 6 bases at V and 4 bases at J, leaving 3 bases unmatched. This CDR3 is 14 amino acids long. CDR3 nucleotide sequence: TGTGCCAGCAGAGGGGGCTTAGGGGCCAACGTCCTGACTTTC. Protein product: CASRGGLGANVLTF.

This clonotype was recorded a few times. The genes are TRBV5-1 and TRBJ2-1; 9 bases fit TRBD1. The CDR3 sequence is 16 residues long. The V gene's germline CDR1 is SGHRS and CDR2 YFSETQ. V lost 4 bases, J lost 6 bases, and 11 bases stayed unmatched. The CDR3 here is CASSERATGGSNEQFF. The DNA for the CDR3 is TGCGCCAGCAGCGAACGGGCGACAGGGGGAAGCAATGAGCAGTTCTTC. The full variable domain, with the rest looked up from reference TRBV5-1 and TRBJ2-1, is KAGVTQTPRYLIKTRGQQVTLSCSPISGHRSVSWYQQTPGQGLQFLFEYFSETQRNKGNFPGRFSGRQFSNSRSEMNVSTLELGDSALYLCASSERATGGSNEQFFGPGTRLTVL.

This sequence joins TRBV4-3 and TRBJ2-7; 11 bases align to TRBD2. CDR1 and CDR2 (germline): LGHNA, YSLEER. The CDR3 has 17 residues. Unmatched junction bases numbered 12, after V lost 0 bases and J lost 8 bases. The CDR3 DNA reads as TGCGCCAGCAGCCAAGATCCCCACCTAGCGGGGGGCCCCCAGCAGTACTTC. Translating it yields CASSQDPHLAGGPQQYF.

This rearrangement joins TRBV4-3 to TRBJ2-5; D is perhaps TRBD2 (7 bases). Germline V gives CDR1 LGHNA, CDR2 YSLEER. V was pared by 1 base and J by 5 bases, with 17 bases between. CDR3 length: 16 amino acids. The CDR3 DNA is TGCGCCAGCAGCCAAGTGGTGGGGGGGGGCGCGGAGACCCAGTACTTC. Its protein product is CASSQVVGGGAETQYF.

This clonotype has a single count. This chain links TRBV4-1 with TRBJ1-4; 8 bases align to TRBD1. V shed 4 bases, J shed 8 bases, and the junction held 9 bases outside the gene matches. The germline CDR1 and CDR2 sequences are MGHRA and YSYEKL. This CDR3 has 15 residues. CDR3 protein: CASSRYQGAGEKLFF. CDR3 nucleotides: TGCGCCAGCAGCCGGTATCAGGGGGCTGGCGAAAAACTGTTTTTT.

This clonotype was seen a handful of times. The chain recombines TRBV4-1 with TRBJ2-1; no clear D. Per the germline V gene, CDR1 is MGHRA and CDR2 is YSYEKL. There are 12 residues in the CDR3. V was trimmed by 2 bases and J by 8 bases, leaving 7 bases between them. CDR3 nucleotide sequence: TGCGCCAGCAGCCAATTTGGGGATGAGCAGTTCTTC. Its translation: CASSQFGDEQFF.

The chain joins TRBV7-3 to TRBJ2-3; D is uncertain. Trimming took off 5 bases at V and 2 bases at J, with 14 bases between the two ends. In germline, CDR1 is SGHTA, CDR2 FQGTGA. This CDR3 has 15 amino acids. CDR3 residues: CASSPSGRNTDTQYF. CDR3 DNA sequence: TGTGCCAGCAGCCCATCGGGTAGGAACACAGATACGCAGTATTTT.

This clonotype was counted ten times or more. The rearrangement uses TRBV12-3 or TRBV12-4 and TRBJ2-6; D not certain. This CDR3 contains 16 residues. V lost 2 bases and J lost 2, with 10 bases in between. CDR3 DNA: TGTGCCAGCAGTTTATCTTCTGGGGCTGGGGCCAACGTCCTGACTTTC. Its translation is CASSLSSGAGANVLTF.

This clonotype came up a few times. This rearrangement joins TRBV12-3 or TRBV12-4 to TRBJ2-5; D ambiguous. Deletions cut 10 bases from V and 1 base from J, with 10 bases between. The CDR3 length is 12 residues. CDR3 in amino acids: CATAASQETQYF. CDR3 nucleotides: TGTGCCACCGCCGCCAGCCAAGAGACCCAGTACTTC.

As regards this clonotype: This may arise from a read error, as a much more abundant clone is one base away. The rearrangement links TRBV29-1 to TRBJ2-7; 8 positions match TRBD2. Germline CDR1 reads SQVTM; CDR2 reads ANQGSEA. V dropped 3 bases and J dropped 6; count of bases not matched to a gene: 4. The CDR3 length is 12 residues. The CDR3 reads CSVEGLDFEQYF. The CDR3 DNA sequence: TGCAGCGTTGAGGGACTAGACTTCGAGCAGTACTTC.

The chain couples TRBV15 to TRBJ2-5, with 8 positions matching TRBD1. The V gene end was trimmed by 5 bases and the J gene end by 7 bases; junction bases not matched to a gene: 15. The CDR3 length is 16 residues. CDR1 and CDR2 from the germline V gene are LNHNV and YYDKDF (reference sequence). The chain's CDR3 is CATSGRTGQLEGTQYF. For the CDR3, the DNA is TGTGCCACCAGCGGACGGACAGGGCAACTTGAAGGGACCCAGTACTTC.

This clonotype was seen more than once but under ten times. The gene calls are TRBV30 and TRBJ2-3; D may match TRBD1 or TRBD2 (6 bases each). CDR3 length: 11 amino acids. V lost 5 bases to trimming and J lost 9 bases, with 12 bases between them. Germline loops: CDR1 GTSNPN, CDR2 SVGIG (reference sequence). CDR3 region: CAWVRGGTQYF. Written as DNA, the CDR3 is TGTGCCTGGGTTAGAGGGGGGACGCAGTATTTT.

Only a few counts were recorded for this clonotype. V gene TRBV10-3 combines with J gene TRBJ1-2, with a weak D call TRBD1 (5 bases). The CDR3 contains 13 residues. V lost 3 bases and J lost 4, with 9 bases in between. CDR1 and CDR2 from the germline V gene are ENHRY and SYGVKD. The CDR3 loop is CAISDQGPYGYTF. CDR3 in DNA: TGTGCCATCAGTGATCAGGGCCCCTATGGCTACACCTTC.

The J gene is TRBJ1-1, the V gene TRBV9; the match to TRBD1 covers 11 bases. Germline CDR1 SGDLS, CDR2 YYNGEE. With V trimmed by 3 bases and J by 5 bases, 9 bases remained unmatched. CDR3 length equals 16 residues. This chain's CDR3 is CASSAGQGAGDTEAFF. For the CDR3, the DNA is TGTGCCAGCAGCGCAGGACAGGGGGCGGGAGATACTGAAGCTTTCTTT.